The 26 T cell receptor beta chains below come from one sample, sequenced in a study of CD8 T cells in Susac syndrome. Random hexamers primed reverse transcription of 0.5 to 1 ug RNA. MiXCR, applied by TCRdb to the immunoSEQ multiplex PCR reads, yields one record per CDR3 protein. Counted here are 70,000 to 100,000 distinct CDR3 sequences, roughly 93% occurring once; the ten biggest clones make up over 0.25%. Sequenced: CD8+ T cells from PBMCs. The receptors were gathered from a human donor in good health.

This clonotype was seen once. The V call is TRBV13, the J call TRBJ2-6, with D uncertain. Trimming took off 0 bases at V and 2 bases at J, with 8 bases between the two ends. From germline, CDR1 is PRHDT and CDR2 FYEKMQ (reference sequence). CDR3 length: 16 amino acids. CDR3 region: CASSLGGIAGANVLTF. CDR3 DNA: TGTGCCAGCAGCTTAGGGGGTATTGCTGGGGCCAACGTCCTGACTTTC.

The chain carries TRBV7-2 and TRBJ1-5; perhaps TRBD1 as D (5 bases). In germline, CDR1 is SGHTA, CDR2 FQGNSA. V was shortened by 3 bases and J by 4 bases, with 16 bases between the two germline ends. There are 16 residues in the CDR3. The CDR3 DNA reads as TGTGCCAGCAGCTTCGGGGGGGATGTAAGAAATCAGCCCCAGCATTTT. Residues: CASSFGGDVRNQPQHF.

The rearrangement joins TRBV27 to TRBJ1-1, with 7 bases matching TRBD1. Germline V lookup: CDR1 MNHEY, CDR2 SMNVEV (reference sequence). With 5 bases clipped from V and 3 bases from J, the junction kept 6 bases outside the gene matches. The CDR3 is 14 amino acids. The CDR3 DNA follows: TGTGCCAGCAGTCTTATGACAGGGTACACTGAAGCTTTCTTT. Protein sequence: CASSLMTGYTEAFF.

The chain is built from TRBV19 and TRBJ1-2; no definite D call. Germline CDR1 and CDR2: LNHDA and SQIVND (reference sequence). The CDR3 extends over 12 amino acids. Trimming removed 7 bases at V and 3 bases at J, with 9 bases between. DNA of the CDR3: TGTGCCAGTAAGGACGGGTACTATGGCTACACCTTC. It specifies CASKDGYYGYTF.

The chain carries TRBV5-1 and TRBJ1-1; weak D call: TRBD1 (6 bases). The CDR3 consists of 14 residues. Germline V gene lookup returns CDR1 SGHRS and CDR2 YFSETQ. Trimming took off 0 bases at V and 5 bases at J, with 11 bases between the two ends. The CDR3 DNA reads TGCGCCAGCAGCTTGGATCAGGGGTGGACTGAAGCTTTCTTT. It codes for CASSLDQGWTEAFF.

The rearrangement uses TRBV3-1 and TRBJ2-2; possible D gene TRBD2, 6 bases. Trimming stripped 0 bases from V and 0 bases from J, with 14 bases between. Germline CDR1 is LGHDT and CDR2 is YNNKEL (reference sequence). The CDR3 length is 18 residues. CDR3: CASSQERPRETNTGELFF. In nucleotides, the CDR3 is TGTGCCAGCAGCCAAGAGCGACCCCGGGAGACGAACACCGGGGAGCTGTTTTTT. Complete variable domain (other parts from reference TRBV3-1 and TRBJ2-2): DTAVSQTPKYLVTQMGNDKSIKCEQNLGHDTMYWYKQDSKKFLKIMFSYNNKELIINETVPNRFSPKSPDKAHLNLHINSLELGDSAVYFCASSQERPRETNTGELFFGEGSRLTVL.

This chain joins TRBV29-1 and TRBJ1-5; possibly TRBD1 for D (5 bases). The CDR3 extends over 13 amino acids. Per germline, CDR1 SQVTM and CDR2 ANQGSEA. The V end was cut by 0 bases, the J end by 8 bases, with 11 bases between. CDR3 region: CSVEEGGGKPQHF. The CDR3, as DNA: TGCAGCGTTGAAGAGGGTGGGGGGAAGCCCCAGCATTTT.

V and J are TRBV5-1 and TRBJ2-1; D may match TRBD1 or TRBD2 (5 bases each). The CDR3 totals 16 residues. Germline values: CDR1 SGHRS, CDR2 YFSETQ. V dropped 2 bases and J dropped 2 bases, with 14 bases sitting between them. The CDR3 region is CASSFQGVPPYNEQFF. For the CDR3, the DNA is TGCGCCAGCAGCTTCCAGGGAGTACCTCCCTACAATGAGCAGTTCTTC.

In DNA form, the CDR3 reads TGTGCCAGTGGGACCGGGACACCTCAAGAGACCCAGTACTTC. Translated, it gives CASGTGTPQETQYF. The chain employs TRBV19 and TRBJ2-5, with a tentative D call TRBD1 (6 bases). Germline values: CDR1 LNHDA, CDR2 SQIVND (reference sequence). The CDR3 runs to 14 residues. Trimming pared 8 bases from V and 2 bases from J, leaving 15 bases between.

This clonotype was counted once. The CDR3 region is CASSIVSGNQPQHF. The DNA for the CDR3 is TGTGCCAGTAGTATTGTGAGTGGCAATCAGCCCCAGCATTTT. V is TRBV19 and J is TRBJ1-5; no clear D gene. The germline gives CDR1 LNHDA, CDR2 SQIVND (reference sequence). With 3 bases removed from V and 2 bases from J, the gap between germline ends came to 8 bases. CDR3 length: 14 amino acids.

This chain links TRBV12-3 or TRBV12-4 with TRBJ2-2; 15 positions match TRBD2. J lost 1 base, V lost 6 bases, and 6 bases had no gene match. The CDR3 loop spans 18 amino acids. The CDR3 DNA follows: TGTGCCAGCAGCTCCGGGACTAGCGGGGGGATGAACACCGGGGAGCTGTTTTTT. Encoded protein: CASSSGTSGGMNTGELFF.

The gene calls are TRBV7-9 and TRBJ2-4, with TRBD2 identical over 9 bases. This CDR3 comprises 15 residues. CDR1 and CDR2 (germline): SEHNR, FQNEAQ (reference sequence). V lost 3 bases to trimming and J lost 1 base; unmatched junction nucleotides: 1. The DNA of the CDR3 is TGTGCCAGCAGCTTCAGCGGGGGGGCCAAAAACATTCAGTACTTC. Amino acid sequence: CASSFSGGAKNIQYF.

This CDR3 reads CASRPTGPRNTEAFF. The CDR3 nucleotides read TGTGCCAGCAGGCCAACAGGACCCAGGAACACTGAAGCTTTCTTT. This chain joins TRBV9 and TRBJ1-1; perhaps TRBD1 as D (5 bases). V was trimmed by 5 bases and J by 1 base, leaving 15 bases between them. CDR3 size: 15 residues. Germline loops: CDR1 SGDLS, CDR2 YYNGEE.

As DNA, the CDR3 is TGTGCCAGCAGTCCCCTTTCCCGTAAATCCCTCCACTTT. Its protein product is CASSPLSRKSLHF. The chain combines TRBV27 with TRBJ1-6, with D unclear. The CDR3 sequence is 13 residues long. Between the trimmed V and J ends, which lost 5 bases and 14 bases, there was a span of 16 bases. Germline CDR1 and CDR2: MNHEY and SMNVEV (reference sequence).

The chain couples TRBV3-1 to TRBJ2-2; 8 bases map to TRBD2. The germline V gene encodes CDR1 LGHDT and CDR2 YNNKEL (reference sequence). J was trimmed by 5 bases and V by 4 bases; bases with no gene match: 6. CDR3 length: 15 residues. The CDR3 spells CASSRGTRGTGELFF. The DNA for the CDR3 is TGTGCCAGCAGCCGCGGGACTAGGGGGACCGGGGAGCTGTTTTTT.

The rearrangement uses TRBV9 and TRBJ2-1; 8 nucleotides match TRBD2. Looked up from germline, CDR1 is SGDLS and CDR2 is YYNGEE. Germline trimming cut 4 bases from V and 7 bases from J; bases unmatched to any gene: 7. This CDR3 comprises 14 residues. The CDR3 bases are TGTGCCAGCAGCCCCGCGGGGGGTGGTAATGAGCAGTTCTTC. Protein product: CASSPAGGGNEQFF.

V usage is TRBV6-1 and J usage is TRBJ2-3; TRBD1 matches at 7 bases. CDR1 and CDR2 from the germline V gene are MNHNS and SASEGT. The CDR3 runs 18 residues. The ends lost 8 bases at V and 0 bases at J; junction bases unmatched: 17. The CDR3 sequence is CASGRTSTGPTSTDTQYF. CDR3 nucleotides: TGTGCCAGCGGGCGTACCTCGACAGGGCCTACTAGCACAGATACGCAGTATTTT.

This clonotype was seen more than once but under ten times. V usage is TRBV6-1 and J usage is TRBJ1-1, with 9 positions matching TRBD1. This CDR3 region has 15 residues. CDR1 and CDR2 from the germline V gene are MNHNS and SASEGT. With V trimmed by 6 bases and J by 6 bases, 11 bases remained unmatched. The CDR3 region has the DNA TGTGCCAGCAGGGATTTTGGACAGGGGATGCCTGAAGCTTTCTTT. Translated: CASRDFGQGMPEAFF.

This chain links TRBV27 with TRBJ2-7; D is undetermined. Deletions cut 0 bases from V and 0 bases from J, with 6 bases between. Germline V gene sequence: CDR1 MNHEY, CDR2 SMNVEV (reference sequence). The CDR3 has 14 amino acids. The CDR3 DNA reads TGTGCCAGCAGTTTATCTTCCAGCTCCTACGAGCAGTACTTC. Protein sequence: CASSLSSSSYEQYF.

The J gene is TRBJ2-3, the V gene TRBV9; a possible D gene is TRBD2 (6 bases). The V gene's germline CDR1 is SGDLS and CDR2 YYNGEE. The CDR3 is 16 amino acids. V shed 3 bases and J shed 2 bases, with 16 bases lying between them. The DNA for the CDR3 is TGTGCCAGCAGCGGGAGGGTGAGTCCCATCACAGATACGCAGTATTTT. It specifies CASSGRVSPITDTQYF.

The chain couples TRBV4-1 to TRBJ2-1; maybe TRBD2 (5 bases). The CDR3 covers 16 residues. V lost 0 bases and J 1 base, leaving 10 bases between the germline ends. The V gene's germline CDR1 is MGHRA and CDR2 YSYEKL. The CDR3 region is CASSQEAGISYNEQFF. The CDR3 nucleotides read TGCGCCAGCAGCCAAGAGGCGGGTATATCCTACAATGAGCAGTTCTTC.

The rearrangement joins TRBV20-1 to TRBJ1-6; 7 bases agree with TRBD1. The CDR3 has 15 amino acids. Trimming took 1 base from V and 10 from J; bases not matched to a gene: 10. From germline, CDR1 is DFQATT and CDR2 SNEGSKA (reference sequence). CDR3 loop: CSARVDYRGWSPLHF. CDR3 in DNA: TGCAGTGCTAGAGTCGATTACAGGGGTTGGTCACCCCTCCACTTT.

The CDR3 loop reads CASSFGDGQPQHF. DNA of the CDR3: TGTGCCAGCAGCTTCGGCGACGGTCAGCCCCAGCATTTT. The chain couples TRBV13 to TRBJ1-5; D gene uncertain. V gave up 3 bases and J gave up 6 bases, with 9 bases separating them. This CDR3 has 13 amino acids. In germline, CDR1 is PRHDT, CDR2 FYEKMQ (reference sequence).

This chain connects TRBV5-6 to TRBJ1-1; 9 bases match TRBD1. The CDR3 has 16 residues. With V trimmed by 4 bases and J by 5 bases, 12 bases remained unmatched. Germline V gene lookup returns CDR1 SGHDT and CDR2 YYEEEE. In DNA form, the CDR3 reads TGTGCCAGCAGCCCTTATTCGGGACAGGGAACAACTGAAGCTTTCTTT. It translates to CASSPYSGQGTTEAFF. The full variable domain, its missing parts supplied by reference TRBV5-6 and TRBJ1-1, is DAGVTQSPTHLIKTRGQQVTLRCSPKSGHDTVSWYQQALGQGPQFIFQYYEEEERQRGNFPDRFSGHQFPNYSSELNVNALLLGDSALYLCASSPYSGQGTTEAFFGQGTRLTVV.

This chain uses TRBV20-1 with TRBJ1-2; no reliable D call. V was pared by 4 bases and J by 8 bases, with 14 bases between. This CDR3 spans 12 amino acids. Per the germline V gene, CDR1 is DFQATT and CDR2 is SNEGSKA (reference sequence). This CDR3 reads CSANLYPLGYTF. The CDR3 DNA sequence: TGCAGTGCTAATCTCTATCCACTCGGCTACACCTTC.

The chain joins TRBV13 to TRBJ2-3; a possible D gene is TRBD2 (6 bases). Trimming pared 5 bases from V and 0 bases from J, leaving 15 bases between. CDR3 length equals 16 residues. The germline V gene has CDR1 PRHDT and CDR2 FYEKMQ (reference sequence). The CDR3 coding sequence is TGTGCCAGCAGCCCACCCGTGCGGGGTAGCACAGATACGCAGTATTTT. Protein product: CASSPPVRGSTDTQYF.